Presented here are 7 T cell receptor beta chains from one specimen sequenced in a study of blood T cells in healthy people across ages. A second roughly 6 to 11 cycle PCR used barcoded and J-beta primers. TCRdb recomputed calls from the 5' RACE reads with MiXCR, one row per CDR3 protein. The table records about 780,000 distinct CDR3 sequences, 20% to 30% of them present only once. This sample was also put to use in a study of T cells of mothers and their children.

Sequencing used blood. Every receptor here comes from a boy between 5 and 17 years old in good health.

The J gene is TRBJ2-5, the V gene TRBV6-6; TRBD2 aligns across 10 bases. CDR3 length equals 16 residues. Trimming cost V 6 bases and J 3 bases; bases outside gene matches: 10. Per the germline V gene, CDR1 is MNHNY and CDR2 is SVGAGI (reference sequence). The DNA of the CDR3 is TGTGCCAGCAGCCGAAGGGAGCGGGGGGGAAAAGAGACCCAGTACTTC. Translating it yields CASSRRERGGKETQYF.

The rearrangement joins TRBV7-2 to TRBJ2-5; 8 bases align to TRBD2. Germline-derived CDR1 and CDR2 are SGHTA and FQGNSA. V shed 5 bases, J shed 1 base, and the junction held 12 bases outside the gene matches. The CDR3 runs to 17 residues. CDR3: CASSLALTSAIQETQYF. In DNA form, the CDR3 reads TGTGCCAGCAGCCTTGCGCTGACTAGCGCGATCCAAGAGACCCAGTACTTC. Filled out from reference TRBV7-2 and TRBJ2-5, the complete variable domain reads GAGVSQSPSNKVTEKGKDVELRCDPISGHTALYWYRQSLGQGLEFLIYFQGNSAPDKSGLPSDRFSAERTGGSVSTLTIQRTQQEDSAVYLCASSLALTSAIQETQYFGPGTRLLVL.

This clonotype was found a few times. The chain links TRBV29-1 to TRBJ2-7; TRBD1 aligns across 7 bases. Trimming cost V 6 bases and J 6 bases; bases outside gene matches: 5. This CDR3 has 11 residues. The germline V gene encodes CDR1 SQVTM and CDR2 ANQGSEA. The CDR3 spells CSVIDRVEQYF. The CDR3 DNA reads as TGCAGCGTAATAGACAGGGTCGAGCAGTACTTC.

The chain couples TRBV27 to TRBJ2-5; 9 bases agree with TRBD1. CDR1 and CDR2 from the germline V gene are MNHEY and SMNVEV (reference sequence). Trimming took 4 bases from V and 1 from J; bases not matched to a gene: 4. This CDR3 comprises 15 residues. The CDR3 nucleotides are TGTGCCAGCAGTTCCGGACAGGGGAGCCAAGAGACCCAGTACTTC. Residues: CASSSGQGSQETQYF.

The chain links TRBV29-1 to TRBJ2-5; 8 positions match TRBD2. The CDR3 totals 14 residues. Germline V gene sequence: CDR1 SQVTM, CDR2 ANQGSEA. V was pared by 4 bases and J by 14 bases, with 18 bases of the junction left unmatched. DNA of the CDR3: TGCAGCGTTGTCCCCGGGGGGGGAGCCAACAAGGTTTACTTC. The encoded protein is CSVVPGGGANKVYF.

Written as DNA, the CDR3 is TGTGCCATCAGTCGACTAGCGGGACAGAATGAGCAGTTCTTC. Protein: CAISRLAGQNEQFF. The V gene is TRBV10-3, the J gene TRBJ2-1; 11 bases map to TRBD2. From germline, CDR1 is ENHRY and CDR2 SYGVKD. This CDR3 spans 14 amino acids. Trimming at V came to 5 bases and at J to 7 bases, leaving 4 bases not matched to a gene.

The chain couples TRBV7-9 to TRBJ2-5, with a weak D call TRBD2 (7 bases). The germline gives CDR1 SEHNR, CDR2 FQNEAQ (reference sequence). V lost 4 bases to trimming and J lost 5 bases, with 20 bases between them. CDR3 size: 16 residues. CDR3 region: CASSSTGRGTGETQYF. The CDR3 DNA reads TGTGCCAGCAGCTCCACAGGGCGGGGGACGGGTGAGACCCAGTACTTC.